Below are 6 T cell receptor beta chains sequenced from a single sample in a study of cytomegalovirus exposure and HLA in healthy donors. PCR employed 60 Vbeta and 13 Jbeta primers. Produced via immunoSEQ multiplex PCR; TCRdb's table is partial and in-frame only. The sample yields 200,000 to 250,000 clones, over 65% seen once. The sequencing input was PBMCs. These receptors came from a woman in her sixties or seventies in good health and CMV-seropositive.

The CDR3 reads CASAGQGNTEAFF. DNA for the CDR3: TGTGCCAGCGCCGGACAGGGGAACACTGAAGCTTTCTTT. The J gene is TRBJ1-1, the V gene TRBV9; TRBD1 matches 8 bases. The ends lost 7 bases at V and 1 base at J; junction bases unmatched: 3. From germline, CDR1 is SGDLS and CDR2 YYNGEE. The CDR3 spans 13 residues.

The CDR3 region is CASSNSPRANVLTF. The CDR3 DNA sequence: TGTGCCAGCAGCAATTCACCTAGGGCCAACGTCCTGACTTTC. The gene calls are TRBV7-2 and TRBJ2-6; unclear D gene. CDR1 SGHTA and CDR2 FQGNSA come from the germline V gene. The CDR3 runs 14 residues. Trimming removed 5 bases at V and 5 bases at J, with 10 bases between. The whole variable domain, remainder taken from reference TRBV7-2 and TRBJ2-6, is GAGVSQSPSNKVTEKGKDVELRCDPISGHTALYWYRQSLGQGLEFLIYFQGNSAPDKSGLPSDRFSAERTGGSVSTLTIQRTQQEDSAVYLCASSNSPRANVLTFGAGSRLTVL.

This clone was counted only a few times. This chain connects TRBV27 to TRBJ2-5, with unresolved D. Germline CDR1 MNHEY, CDR2 SMNVEV (reference sequence). CDR3 length equals 15 residues. V lost 4 bases, J lost 1 base, and 13 bases lay in between. The CDR3 here is CASSYSYWSQETQYF. The CDR3 DNA follows: TGTGCCAGCAGTTACAGCTACTGGTCCCAAGAGACCCAGTACTTC.

The chain combines TRBV29-1 with TRBJ2-5; D perhaps matches TRBD1 (6 bases). This CDR3 is built from 13 residues. Germline CDR1 reads SQVTM; CDR2 reads ANQGSEA. V was cut by 6 bases and J by 5 bases, with 16 bases left in between. The CDR3 region has the DNA TGCAGCGTCAACAGGGCTCTAGGGGAGACCCAGTACTTC. It yields the protein CSVNRALGETQYF.

The gene calls are TRBV19 and TRBJ1-4, with D tentatively TRBD1 (5 bases). Looked up from germline, CDR1 is LNHDA and CDR2 is SQIVND (reference sequence). The CDR3 is made up of 14 amino acids. Trimming stripped 6 bases from V and 0 bases from J, with 8 bases between. The CDR3 loop is CASRRQTTNEKLFF. CDR3 in DNA: TGTGCCAGTAGGAGACAGACAACTAATGAAAAACTGTTTTTT.

J is TRBJ1-3 and V is TRBV19; D not certain. This CDR3 comprises 17 residues. CDR1 and CDR2 from the germline V gene are LNHDA and SQIVND (reference sequence). Deletions cut 0 bases from V and 2 bases from J, with 14 bases between. The CDR3 spells CASSIDGAALPGNTIYF. DNA for the CDR3: TGTGCCAGTAGTATAGATGGTGCGGCCCTTCCTGGAAACACCATATATTTT.